The next 19 T cell receptor beta chains were all read from a single sample in a study of somatic mutations in cytotoxic T cells in rheumatoid arthritis (dated by TCRdb to the late 2010s). To prepare the library, the immunoSEQ multiplex PCR assay was applied. In TCRdb, the immuneACCESS table is reduced to in-frame sequences with V and J assigned. These tables do not hold every clone; where another copy was compared, an unresolved V gene accounts for under half, and the others remain unexplained. The sample data list roughly 14,000 clones, and roughly 73% of these were observed just once. Approximately 15% of the sample lies in the top ten. The sample comprised CD8+ T cells sorted from blood. The receptors originated from an adult with rheumatoid arthritis.

The chain combines TRBV4-1 with TRBJ1-1; D is unclear. Germline CDR1 reads MGHRA; CDR2 reads YSYEKL. The CDR3 is made up of 14 amino acids. Deletions cut 0 bases from V and 1 base from J, with 6 bases between. The CDR3 nucleotides are TGCGCCAGCAGCCAAGATCAAGGGAACACTGAAGCTTTCTTT. It is translated as CASSQDQGNTEAFF.

The chain couples TRBV2 to TRBJ1-3, with D possibly being TRBD1 (5 bases). V lost 11 bases and J lost 0, with 8 bases in between. This CDR3 is built from 12 residues. Germline CDR1 and CDR2: SNHLY and FYNNEI. DNA of the CDR3: TGTGCCGCCCAGGGCTCTGGAAACACCATATATTTT. Its translation is CAAQGSGNTIYF.

V and J are TRBV7-6 and TRBJ1-5; D perhaps matches TRBD1 (5 bases). Germline assignment: CDR1 SGHVS and CDR2 FNYEAQ. V dropped 5 bases and J dropped 3 bases, with 14 bases sitting between them. This CDR3 spans 15 amino acids. CDR3 coding DNA: TGTGCCAGCAGCCCCAGGGCAGGTTCCAATCAGCCCCAGCATTTT. The encoded protein is CASSPRAGSNQPQHF.

The chain employs TRBV27 and TRBJ1-2, with no clear D. CDR1 is MNHEY and CDR2 is SMNVEV in the germline V gene (reference sequence). This CDR3 region has 13 residues. V was clipped by 5 bases and J by 8 bases, with 15 bases between them. The DNA for the CDR3 is TGTGCCAGCAGTCCAAGGGCCCGAGGAGGCTACACCTTC. Translating gives CASSPRARGGYTF.

This clone was counted only a few times. V gene TRBV5-1 combines with J gene TRBJ2-7, with 9 bases lining up with TRBD2. The V gene end was trimmed by 4 bases and the J gene end by 3 bases; junction bases not matched to a gene: 11. This CDR3 is built from 16 residues. Germline values: CDR1 SGHRS, CDR2 YFSETQ. The CDR3 is CASSPALGLAGYEQYF. For the CDR3, the DNA is TGCGCCAGCAGCCCGGCGTTGGGACTAGCTGGCTACGAGCAGTACTTC.

This clone was seen just once. The rearrangement links TRBV11-1 to TRBJ2-7; 11 positions agree with TRBD2. V trimming: 6 bases; J trimming: 2 bases; junction bases outside the gene matches: 6. The CDR3 runs 15 residues. Germline values: CDR1 SGHAT, CDR2 FQDESV (reference sequence). CDR3 nucleotides: TGTGCCAGCAGGCTCACTAGCGGGGGACCCTACGAGCAGTACTTC. This translates into CASRLTSGGPYEQYF.

The chain's CDR3 is CATYTRANEKLFF. The CDR3 DNA reads TGTGCCACCTACACTAGGGCTAATGAAAAACTGTTTTTT. The chain employs TRBV28 and TRBJ1-4; D is uncertain. The length of the CDR3 is 13 residues. The V end was cut by 10 bases, the J end by 3 bases, with 12 bases between. CDR1 MDHEN and CDR2 SYDVKM come from the germline V gene.

The chain combines TRBV19 with TRBJ1-1; D is unclear. The germline gives CDR1 LNHDA, CDR2 SQIVND (reference sequence). This CDR3 spans 14 amino acids. Trimming stripped 6 bases from V and 4 bases from J, with 15 bases between. The CDR3 here is CASRYQALVTEAFF. The CDR3 bases are TGTGCCAGTAGATACCAGGCATTGGTCACTGAAGCTTTCTTT.

The V gene is TRBV5-4, the J gene TRBJ2-1; 7 bases are a match to TRBD2. The germline V gene encodes CDR1 SGHNT and CDR2 YYREEE (reference sequence). With V trimmed by 5 bases and J by 0 bases, 5 bases remained unmatched. This CDR3 spans 15 amino acids. CDR3 region: CASRARGSSYNEQFF. Written as DNA, the CDR3 is TGTGCCAGCAGGGCGCGGGGGAGCTCCTACAATGAGCAGTTCTTC.

The rearrangement links TRBV25-1 to TRBJ2-3, with 8 bases matching TRBD2. V gave up 2 bases and J gave up 2 bases; unmatched junction bases: 9. Germline lookup yields CDR1 MGHDK and CDR2 SYGVNS. The CDR3 spans 17 residues. CDR3 protein: CASSESGGPRHTDTQYF. CDR3 sequence (DNA): TGTGCCAGCAGTGAAAGCGGGGGCCCTCGACACACAGATACGCAGTATTTT.

The chain links TRBV28 to TRBJ1-4, with D perhaps TRBD1 (5 bases). The germline V and J ends were trimmed by 3 bases and 7 bases, with 15 bases remaining between them. CDR3 length equals 15 residues. Germline-derived CDR1 and CDR2 are MDHEN and SYDVKM. CDR3 loop: CASSFRLPGSEKLFF. The CDR3 region has the DNA TGTGCCAGCAGTTTTCGTCTACCAGGGAGTGAAAAACTGTTTTTT.

The chain has TRBV5-1 and TRBJ1-5, with D unclear. The length of the CDR3 is 14 residues. CDR1 and CDR2 (germline): SGHRS, YFSETQ. V lost 0 bases and J lost 9, with 13 bases in between. The CDR3 DNA is TGCGCCAGCAGCTTGGCCGGAGGCCTTTCGCCCCAGCATTTT. Protein product: CASSLAGGLSPQHF.

This chain connects TRBV19 to TRBJ2-7; TRBD1 might be the D (6 bases). CDR1 and CDR2 (germline): LNHDA, SQIVND (reference sequence). Trimming pared 0 bases from V and 3 bases from J, leaving 24 bases between. This CDR3 is built from 19 residues. The CDR3 protein is CASSIDHSDSWGQIYEQYF. In DNA, the CDR3 is TGTGCCAGTAGTATAGACCACTCGGACAGTTGGGGTCAAATCTACGAGCAGTACTTC.

The chain recombines TRBV7-3 with TRBJ2-6, with TRBD1 as a possible D gene (6 bases). With 5 bases removed from V and 0 bases from J, the gap between germline ends came to 23 bases. Looked up from germline, CDR1 is SGHTA and CDR2 is FQGTGA. The CDR3 contains 20 residues. The CDR3 loop reads CASSPSWPPTGTSGANVLTF. CDR3 in DNA: TGTGCCAGCAGCCCTTCTTGGCCTCCGACAGGAACCTCTGGGGCCAACGTCCTGACTTTC. The variable domain in full, with the rest retrieved from reference TRBV7-3 and TRBJ2-6, is GAGVSQTPSNKVTEKGKYVELRCDPISGHTALYWYRQSLGQGPEFLIYFQGTGAADDSGLPNDRFFAVRPEGSVSTLKIQRTERGDSAVYLCASSPSWPPTGTSGANVLTFGAGSRLTVL.

This clone was seen a single time. The chain employs TRBV6-1 and TRBJ1-5; 7 nucleotides match TRBD1. Germline loops: CDR1 MNHNS, CDR2 SASEGT. The trim removed 2 bases at V and 7 bases at J, leaving 8 bases unmatched. The CDR3 sequence is 15 residues long. The CDR3: CASSERGPLRQPQHF. CDR3 coding DNA: TGTGCCAGCAGTGAAAGGGGGCCCCTCCGGCAGCCCCAGCATTTT.

This sequence joins TRBV2 and TRBJ1-5; D remains unclear. CDR3 length equals 12 residues. The V end lost 5 bases, the J end lost 4 bases, and 6 bases lay between the germline ends. Germline CDR1 and CDR2: SNHLY and FYNNEI. The CDR3 DNA reads as TGTGCCAGCAGTCGGGGAAATCAGCCCCAGCATTTT. Protein sequence: CASSRGNQPQHF. Drawing the rest from reference TRBV2 and TRBJ1-5, the complete variable domain is EPEVTQTPSHQVTQMGQEVILRCVPISNHLYFYWYRQILGQKVEFLVSFYNNEISEKSEIFDDQFSVERPDGSNFTLKIRSTKLEDSAMYFCASSRGNQPQHFGDGTRLSIL.

V gene TRBV5-4 combines with J gene TRBJ2-7; 8 bases fit TRBD1. Germline values: CDR1 SGHNT, CDR2 YYREEE (reference sequence). The CDR3 covers 14 residues. V lost 4 bases and J lost 2; bases outside the gene matches: 5. CDR3 in DNA: TGTGCCAGCAGCCAAGAGACAGGGGCCTACGAGCAGTACGTC. This translates into CASSQETGAYEQYV.

V gene TRBV28 combines with J gene TRBJ2-7; 9 bases agree with TRBD1. V lost 2 bases to trimming and J lost 4 bases; unmatched junction nucleotides: 3. CDR3 length: 14 residues. CDR1 is MDHEN, CDR2 SYDVKM, per germline. The CDR3: CASSLGDRGYEQYF. CDR3 DNA sequence: TGTGCCAGCAGTTTAGGAGACAGGGGGTACGAGCAGTACTTC. Full variable domain (remainder filled in from reference TRBV28 and TRBJ2-7): DVKVTQSSRYLVKRTGEKVFLECVQDMDHENMFWYRQDPGLGLRLIYFSYDVKMKEKGDIPEGYSVSREKKERFSLILESASTNQTSMYLCASSLGDRGYEQYFGPGTRLTVT.

V gene TRBV4-1 combines with J gene TRBJ2-3; tentative D call: TRBD2 (5 bases). This CDR3 has 15 amino acids. Germline CDR1 and CDR2: MGHRA and YSYEKL. Trimming took off 5 bases at V and 0 bases at J, with 12 bases between the two ends. CDR3 DNA: TGCGCCAGCAGCATAGGACCGGGGAGCACAGATACGCAGTATTTT. Its protein is CASSIGPGSTDTQYF.